This TCR beta chain was recovered during a study of tumor-infiltrating lymphocytes in primary liver carcinoma. Findings and limits, study-wide: Tumor samples exhibited a significantly greater top-250-clone fraction than blood samples (p = 0.039).

It was unsorted whole blood that yielded blood RNA, and germline DNA was also extracted. TCR beta cDNA was prepared out of roughly 500 ng total RNA by means of a constant-region primer. What produced the TCR beta libraries was three nested multiplex PCR rounds using slightly modified ARM-PCR. TRBV1-TRBV30 forward and Cbeta reverse primers drove the first two roughly 10-cycle rounds. TCRdb processed the multiplex PCR reads anew with MiXCR; each CDR3 protein has one entry. This table holds 150,000 to 200,000 distinct CDR3 sequences, over 45% found once. The germline CDR1 and CDR2 sequences are SGHDN and FVKESK. This CDR3 has 14 residues. V gave up 3 bases and J gave up 7 bases, with 13 bases separating them. Note on this clonotype: The target antigen is unknown. This CDR3 fails to terminate in the conserved phenylalanine or tryptophan, so it likely reflects a read error.

The chain recombines TRBV14 with TRBJ2-1, with a tentative D call TRBD2 (7 bases). This TCR derives from a man aged 40-49 years with primary liver carcinoma and hepatitis B virus infection. Sequenced input: peripheral blood. The CDR3 DNA follows: TGTGCCAGCAGCCATCTAGGGGGAGGGAATGAGCAGTTCCTC. It yields the protein CASSHLGGGNEQFL.